This T cell receptor beta chain emerged from a study of PD-1 blockade in mismatch repair-deficient tumors. Study-wide background: Enrolled about 2012-2016, patients had progressing, pretreated mismatch repair-deficient cancers of around twelve types.

Clones were sequenced by immunoSEQ multiplex PCR, and TCRdb holds only the in-frame ones, with some missing. This sample has 49,000 or so clones, with 81% found just once. The CDR3 covers 14 residues. Trimming removed 2 bases at V and 5 bases at J, with 13 bases between. Looked up from germline, CDR1 is KGHSH and CDR2 is LQKENI. TCR sequencing covered a few patients who responded to pembrolizumab. This specimen was peripheral blood, taken roughly 20 weeks after starting pembrolizumab. This rearrangement joins TRBV18 to TRBJ2-7, with a tentative D call TRBD2 (6 bases). The sequence was collected from an adult with mismatch repair-deficient cancer. CDR3 in DNA: TGTGCCAGCTCACCATCGGAGGGCGTCAACGAGCAGTACTTC. Translating gives CASSPSEGVNEQYF.